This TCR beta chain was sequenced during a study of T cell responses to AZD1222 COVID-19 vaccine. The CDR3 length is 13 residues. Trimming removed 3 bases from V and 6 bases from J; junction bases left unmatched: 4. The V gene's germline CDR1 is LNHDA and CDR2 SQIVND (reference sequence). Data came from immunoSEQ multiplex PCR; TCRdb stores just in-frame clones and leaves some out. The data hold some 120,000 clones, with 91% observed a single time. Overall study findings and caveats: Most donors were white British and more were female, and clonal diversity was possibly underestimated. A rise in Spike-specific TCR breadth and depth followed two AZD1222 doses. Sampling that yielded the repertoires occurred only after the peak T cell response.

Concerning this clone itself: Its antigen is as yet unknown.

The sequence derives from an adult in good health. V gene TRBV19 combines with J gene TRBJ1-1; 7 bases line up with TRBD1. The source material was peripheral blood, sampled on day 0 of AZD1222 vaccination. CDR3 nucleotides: TGTGCCAGTAGTATCCGGGGGACAGCTGAAGCTTTCTTT. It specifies CASSIRGTAEAFF.